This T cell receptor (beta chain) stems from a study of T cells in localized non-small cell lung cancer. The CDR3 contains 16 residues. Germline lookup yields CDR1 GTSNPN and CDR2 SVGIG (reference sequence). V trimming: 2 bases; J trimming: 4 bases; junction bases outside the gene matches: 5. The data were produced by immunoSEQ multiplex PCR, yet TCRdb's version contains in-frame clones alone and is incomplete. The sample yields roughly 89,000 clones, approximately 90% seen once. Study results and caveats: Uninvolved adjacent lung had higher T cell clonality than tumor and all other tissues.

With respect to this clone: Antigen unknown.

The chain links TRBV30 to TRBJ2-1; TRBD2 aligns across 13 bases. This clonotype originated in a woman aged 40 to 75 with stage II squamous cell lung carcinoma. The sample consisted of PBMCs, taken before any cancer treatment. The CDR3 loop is CAWSRTSGSVYNEQFF. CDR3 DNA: TGTGCCTGGAGTCGGACTAGCGGGAGTGTTTACAATGAGCAGTTCTTC.